This T cell receptor (beta chain) was retrieved from a study of identical twins. Comments on this clonotype: The target antigen is unknown.

V lost 3 bases and J 4 bases, leaving 6 bases between the germline ends. The germline V gene encodes CDR1 MGHDK and CDR2 SYGVNS. This CDR3 has 12 residues. Whole-study findings and limits: For cord blood, abundant beta clonotypes had fewer insertions, unlike memory repertoires, which showed none. Within beta out-of-frame sequences, the excess sharing observed between twins was weaker.

In TCRdb, the 5' RACE reads were re-called with MiXCR into one record per CDR3 protein. This table holds about 390,000 distinct CDR3 sequences, approximately 8.8% found once. This sequence joins TRBV25-1 and TRBJ2-5; D unresolved. This clonotype was obtained from a woman aged 45-65 years in good health. Sequencing was performed on naive T cells sorted from blood. CDR3 nucleotide sequence: TGTGCCAGCAGTGAGGTGACAGAGACCCAGTACTTC. Translating it yields CASSEVTETQYF.